This T cell receptor (beta chain) was captured by sequencing in a study of blood T cell repertoires in COVID-19. About the research overall: Spain, Italy and the United States supplied samples that represented acute and convalescent COVID-19. In each case, the material was cDNA or gDNA derived from T cells, B-cell-depleted T cells, or PBMCs.

Germline-derived CDR1 and CDR2 are SGHNT and YENEEA. The V segment lost 1 base and the J segment 2 bases; nucleotides outside the gene matches: 5. The CDR3 spans 15 residues. Patients of the Seattle cohort, enrolled during active infection, were followed longitudinally. Study processing details: Reference gene primer amplification yielded estimated nucleated cell counts. Assay used: immunoSEQ multiplex PCR; TCRdb lists only in-frame clones, some missing. V, J and clone size are taken as reported in that table, and D and trimming were inferred from the DNA itself. The sample lists some 180,000 clones, around nine tenths occurring once.

The gene calls are TRBV11-3 and TRBJ2-7; 7 positions match TRBD1. Source material: peripheral blood. The sequence derives from a woman of 80 years or more with COVID-19, enrolled during active disease. The CDR3 coding sequence is TGTGCCAGCAGCTTAGGGACAGGACCTACCTACGAGCAGTACTTC. Protein sequence: CASSLGTGPTYEQYF. The full variable domain, completed using reference TRBV11-3 and TRBJ2-7, is EAGVVQSPRYKIIEKKQPVAFWCNPISGHNTLYWYLQNLGQGPELLIRYENEEAVDDSQLPKDRFSAERLKGVDSTLKIQPAELGDSAVYLCASSLGTGPTYEQYFGPGTRLTVT.